Below are 20 T cell receptor beta chains sequenced from a single sample in a study of blood T cell repertoires in COVID-19. Generated by immunoSEQ multiplex PCR, the TCRdb table keeps only in-frame clones and is missing some. The sample records about 160,000 clones, about four fifths being singletons. The sample comprised peripheral blood. The receptor set was obtained from a woman in her fifties or sixties with COVID-19, enrolled during active disease.

This clone came up once. J is TRBJ2-3 and V is TRBV5-8; 8 positions agree with TRBD1. Germline CDR1 reads SGHTS; CDR2 reads YDEGEE. The V segment lost 6 bases and the J segment 2 bases; nucleotides outside the gene matches: 11. There are 16 residues in the CDR3. CDR3 sequence (DNA): TGTGCCAGCACCCTATCCGGACAGGGACTCACAGATACGCAGTATTTT. Protein: CASTLSGQGLTDTQYF.

Note on this clone: Other DNA sequences in this sample translate to the same CDR3. The CDR3: CASTRTSATDTQYF. Written as DNA, the CDR3 is TGCGCCAGCACCAGGACTAGCGCGACAGATACGCAGTATTTT. The V gene is TRBV5-1, the J gene TRBJ2-3; 9 bases align to TRBD2. From germline, CDR1 is SGHRS and CDR2 YFSETQ. Trimming cost V 6 bases and J 3 bases; bases outside gene matches: 5. This CDR3 contains 14 residues.

This chain joins TRBV5-1 and TRBJ1-2; D might be TRBD1 (5 bases). Germline lookup yields CDR1 SGHRS and CDR2 YFSETQ. The CDR3 runs to 13 residues. V lost 0 bases and J lost 4, with 7 bases in between. CDR3 coding DNA: TGCGCCAGCAGCTTGGGACAGCTCTATGGCTACACCTTC. It codes for CASSLGQLYGYTF.

The chain has TRBV7-2 and TRBJ2-3, with TRBD2 matching 15 bases. The V gene end was trimmed by 5 bases and the J gene end by 5 bases; junction bases not matched to a gene: 5. The CDR3 spans 16 residues. Per the germline V gene, CDR1 is SGHTA and CDR2 is FQGNSA. CDR3 in amino acids: CASSTGLAGGEDTQYF. The CDR3 bases are TGTGCCAGCAGCACCGGACTAGCGGGAGGGGAAGATACGCAGTATTTT. The full variable domain, in which reference TRBV7-2 and TRBJ2-3 provide the parts outside the CDR3, is GAGVSQSPSNKVTEKGKDVELRCDPISGHTALYWYRQSLGQGLEFLIYFQGNSAPDKSGLPSDRFSAERTGGSVSTLTIQRTQQEDSAVYLCASSTGLAGGEDTQYFGPGTRLTVL.

The chain recombines TRBV7-9 with TRBJ2-1, with 9 bases that match TRBD1. This CDR3 is 15 amino acids long. Germline CDR1 reads SEHNR; CDR2 reads FQNEAQ (reference sequence). Unmatched junction bases numbered 9, after V lost 4 bases and J lost 8 bases. CDR3 in DNA: TGTGCCAGCAGCTGGGGGACAGGGCCGGGCTATGAGCAGTTCTTC. It is translated as CASSWGTGPGYEQFF.

This clone was counted between two and nine times. This chain uses TRBV19 with TRBJ2-1; 7 bases are shared with TRBD2. Unmatched junction bases numbered 4, after V lost 2 bases and J lost 3 bases. CDR3 length: 15 residues. The germline CDR1 and CDR2 sequences are LNHDA and SQIVND (reference sequence). This chain's CDR3 is CASSIQASGYNEQFF. The CDR3 region has the DNA TGTGCCAGTAGTATACAGGCTAGCGGCTACAATGAGCAGTTCTTC.

The chain combines TRBV21-1 with TRBJ1-2. TRBV21-1 is a listed pseudogene. The CDR3 is 14 residues long. The CDR3 bases are TGTGCCAGCAGCAAAGGGGCGGGAGCAGATGGCTACACCTTC. It specifies CASSKGAGADGYTF.

V gene TRBV10-2 combines with J gene TRBJ2-3; D is possibly TRBD1 (6 bases). Germline lookup yields CDR1 WSHSY and CDR2 SAAADI. V gave up 5 bases and J gave up 8 bases, with 11 bases separating them. The CDR3 consists of 12 residues. The CDR3 coding sequence is TGCGCCAGCAGTTCTAGGGGGAGTACGCAGTATTTT. It is translated as CASSSRGSTQYF.

The chain is built from TRBV28 and TRBJ1-6; D perhaps matches TRBD1 (6 bases). Trimming pared 6 bases from V and 8 bases from J, leaving 20 bases between. The V gene's germline CDR1 is MDHEN and CDR2 SYDVKM. The CDR3 extends over 16 amino acids. This CDR3 reads CASSSTQQGNYSPLHF. The DNA for the CDR3 is TGTGCCAGCAGCTCCACCCAACAGGGTAACTATTCACCCCTCCACTTT.

The gene calls are TRBV11-2 and TRBJ2-7, with TRBD2 as a possible D gene (6 bases). The CDR3 length is 16 residues. Germline values: CDR1 SGHAT, CDR2 FQNNGV. V gave up 0 bases and J gave up 6 bases, with 18 bases separating them. CDR3 DNA sequence: TGTGCCAGCAGCTTAGATCGGAGGGAGCACGTAAGCGAGCAGTACTTC. It translates to CASSLDRREHVSEQYF.

The chain uses TRBV7-6 and TRBJ2-5, with 11 nucleotides matching TRBD2. Germline V gene data show CDR1 as SGHVS and CDR2 as FNYEAQ. There are 15 residues in the CDR3. After removal of 3 bases from V and 2 bases from J, the junction contained 2 bases not matched to a gene. Written as DNA, the CDR3 is TGTGCCAGCAGCTTCTTAGCGGGAGGGCAAGAGACCCAGTACTTC. This encodes CASSFLAGGQETQYF.

The V and J genes are TRBV6-5 and TRBJ2-3; 7 bases are a match to TRBD1. CDR3 size: 15 residues. Germline loops: CDR1 MNHEY, CDR2 SVGAGI. V trimming: 6 bases; J trimming: 2 bases; junction bases outside the gene matches: 8. The CDR3 nucleotides read TGTGCCAGCAGCCTCCTCGGGACAGTCACAGATACGCAGTATTTT. It specifies CASSLLGTVTDTQYF.

V and J are TRBV11-3 and TRBJ2-3; perhaps TRBD2 as D (5 bases). CDR1 is SGHNT, CDR2 YENEEA, per germline. The CDR3 extends over 16 amino acids. V was cut by 1 base and J by 0 bases, with 11 bases left in between. CDR3 in DNA: TGTGCCAGCAGCTTAGGGGAGACACCTAGCACAGATACGCAGTATTTT. It is translated as CASSLGETPSTDTQYF.

The J gene is TRBJ2-7, the V gene TRBV7-3; 9 positions agree with TRBD2. This CDR3 is 14 amino acids long. V dropped 5 bases and J dropped 3; count of bases not matched to a gene: 5. Germline values: CDR1 SGHTA, CDR2 FQGTGA. CDR3 protein: CASSLYSGSYEQYF. CDR3 bases: TGTGCCAGCAGCCTGTATAGCGGGAGCTACGAGCAGTACTTC.

CDR3 nucleotides: TGTGCCAGCAGCGGGAGGAGAGATGAGCAGTTCTTC. Amino acid sequence: CASSGRRDEQFF. The chain recombines TRBV9 with TRBJ2-1, with D possibly matching TRBD2 (5 bases). CDR1 and CDR2 from the germline V gene are SGDLS and YYNGEE. V lost 3 bases and J 8 bases, leaving 9 bases between the germline ends. This CDR3 contains 12 residues. The full variable domain, rest sourced from reference TRBV9 and TRBJ2-1, is DSGVTQTPKHLITATGQRVTLRCSPRSGDLSVYWYQQSLDQGLQFLIQYYNGEERAKGNILERFSAQQFPDLHSELNLSSLELGDSALYFCASSGRRDEQFFGPGTRLTVL.

On this clone: In the same sample, other DNA sequences code for this CDR3. The chain joins TRBV15 to TRBJ1-3, with a possible D match to TRBD1 (5 bases). In germline, CDR1 is LNHNV, CDR2 YYDKDF (reference sequence). This CDR3 is 16 amino acids long. Deletions cut 0 bases from V and 0 bases from J, with 9 bases between. The CDR3 sequence: CATSRDRGSSGNTIYF. The CDR3 DNA is TGTGCCACCAGCAGAGATAGGGGCAGCTCTGGAAACACCATATATTTT.

This chain connects TRBV11-3 to TRBJ2-3; D not resolved. Deletions cut 0 bases from V and 0 bases from J, with 7 bases between. The length of the CDR3 is 15 residues. Germline V gene lookup returns CDR1 SGHNT and CDR2 YENEEA. CDR3 DNA sequence: TGTGCCAGCAGCTTAGATGGGCAGAGCACAGATACGCAGTATTTT. Translating gives CASSLDGQSTDTQYF. Based on the CDR3 plus reference TRBV11-3 and TRBJ2-3, the full variable domain is EAGVVQSPRYKIIEKKQPVAFWCNPISGHNTLYWYLQNLGQGPELLIRYENEEAVDDSQLPKDRFSAERLKGVDSTLKIQPAELGDSAVYLCASSLDGQSTDTQYFGPGTRLTVL.

The chain uses TRBV28 and TRBJ1-1; D gene uncertain. V lost 9 bases to trimming and J lost 3 bases, with 17 bases between them. This CDR3 comprises 14 residues. The germline V gene has CDR1 MDHEN and CDR2 SYDVKM. The chain's CDR3 is CASQSSGRDTEAFF. In nucleotides, the CDR3 is TGTGCCAGTCAGTCTTCGGGAAGGGACACTGAAGCTTTCTTT.

This rearrangement joins TRBV5-6 to TRBJ2-3; TRBD1 matches 7 bases. This CDR3 has 17 residues. V was pared by 0 bases and J by 5 bases, with 12 bases of the junction left unmatched. Germline V CDR1 and CDR2: SGHDT, YYEEEE. Here the CDR3 DNA reads TGTGCCAGCAGCTTGGGGGACAGCCCTTTTAGAGTAGATACGCAGTATTTT. It specifies CASSLGDSPFRVDTQYF.

This clone was counted between two and nine times. This chain joins TRBV3-1 (or the pseudogene TRBV3-2) and TRBJ2-7, with D perhaps matching TRBD2 (6 bases). The CDR3 is made up of 13 amino acids. Germline V CDR1 and CDR2: LGHDT, YNNKEL (reference sequence). Trimming stripped 2 bases from V and 6 bases from J, with 11 bases between. The DNA for the CDR3 is TGTGCCAGCAGCCAATATAGGGACTCCGAGCAGTACTTC. Encoded protein: CASSQYRDSEQYF.